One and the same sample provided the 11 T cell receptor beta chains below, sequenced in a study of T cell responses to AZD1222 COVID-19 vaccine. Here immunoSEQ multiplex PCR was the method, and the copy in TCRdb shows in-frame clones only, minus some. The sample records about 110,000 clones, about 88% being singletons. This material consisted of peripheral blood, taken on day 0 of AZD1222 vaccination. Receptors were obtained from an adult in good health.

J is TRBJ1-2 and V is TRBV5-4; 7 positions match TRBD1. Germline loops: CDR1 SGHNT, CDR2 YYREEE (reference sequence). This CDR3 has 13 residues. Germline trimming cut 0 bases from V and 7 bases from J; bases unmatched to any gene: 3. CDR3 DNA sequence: TGTGCCAGCAGCTTGGAGGACAGGCGTGGCTACACCTTC. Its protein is CASSLEDRRGYTF.

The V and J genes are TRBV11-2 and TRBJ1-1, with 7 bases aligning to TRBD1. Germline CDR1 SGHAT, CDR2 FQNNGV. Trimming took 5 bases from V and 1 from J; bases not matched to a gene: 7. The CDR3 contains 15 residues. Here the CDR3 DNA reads TGTGCCAGCAGCCCGCGACAGGGAGCGAACACTGAAGCTTTCTTT. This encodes CASSPRQGANTEAFF. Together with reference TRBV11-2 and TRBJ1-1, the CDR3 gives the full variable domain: EAGVAQSPRYKIIEKRQSVAFWCNPISGHATLYWYQQILGQGPKLLIQFQNNGVVDDSQLPKDRFSAERLKGVDSTLKIQPAKLEDSAVYLCASSPRQGANTEAFFGQGTRLTVV.

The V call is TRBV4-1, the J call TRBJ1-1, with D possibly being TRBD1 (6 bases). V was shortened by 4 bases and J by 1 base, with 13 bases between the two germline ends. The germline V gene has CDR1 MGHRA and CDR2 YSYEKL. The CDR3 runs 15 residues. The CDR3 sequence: CASSPPDSPNTEAFF. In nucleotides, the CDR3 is TGCGCCAGCAGCCCTCCGGACAGCCCGAACACTGAAGCTTTCTTT.

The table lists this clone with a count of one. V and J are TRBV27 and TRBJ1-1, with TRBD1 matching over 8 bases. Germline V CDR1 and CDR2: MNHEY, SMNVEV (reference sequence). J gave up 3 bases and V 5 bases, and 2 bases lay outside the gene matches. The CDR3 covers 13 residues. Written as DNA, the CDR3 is TGTGCCAGCAGTGCCAGGGGGCACACTGAAGCTTTCTTT. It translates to CASSARGHTEAFF.

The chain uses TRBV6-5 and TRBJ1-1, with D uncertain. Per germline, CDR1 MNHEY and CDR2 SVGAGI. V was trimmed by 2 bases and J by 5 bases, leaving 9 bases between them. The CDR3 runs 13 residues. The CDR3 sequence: CASSYASSTEAFF. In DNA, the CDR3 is TGTGCCAGCAGTTACGCCAGTTCTACTGAAGCTTTCTTT.

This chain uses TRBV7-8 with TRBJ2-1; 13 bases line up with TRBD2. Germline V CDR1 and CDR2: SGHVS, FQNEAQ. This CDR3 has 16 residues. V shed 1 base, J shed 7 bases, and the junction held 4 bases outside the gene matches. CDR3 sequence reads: CASSLGELAGGNEQFF. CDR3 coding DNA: TGTGCCAGCAGCTTAGGGGAACTAGCGGGAGGGAATGAGCAGTTCTTC.

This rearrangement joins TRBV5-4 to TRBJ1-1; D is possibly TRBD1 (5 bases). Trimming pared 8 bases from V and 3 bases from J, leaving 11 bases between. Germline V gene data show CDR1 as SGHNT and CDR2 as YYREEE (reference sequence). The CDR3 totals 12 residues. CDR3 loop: CASGGVDTEAFF. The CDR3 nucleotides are TGTGCCAGTGGAGGGGTGGACACTGAAGCTTTCTTT.

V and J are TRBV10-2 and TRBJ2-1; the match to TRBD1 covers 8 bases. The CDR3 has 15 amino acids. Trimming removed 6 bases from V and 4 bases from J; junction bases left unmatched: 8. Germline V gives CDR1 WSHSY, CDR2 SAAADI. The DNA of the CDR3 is TGCGCCAGCAGCATGGGACAGGAAACTTACAATGAGCAGTTCTTC. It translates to CASSMGQETYNEQFF.

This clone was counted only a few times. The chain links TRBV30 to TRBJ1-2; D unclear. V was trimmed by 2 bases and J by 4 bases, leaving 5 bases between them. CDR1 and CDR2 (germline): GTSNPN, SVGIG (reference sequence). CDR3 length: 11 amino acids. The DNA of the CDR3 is TGTGCCTGGAGTACGCTCTATGGCTACACCTTC. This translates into CAWSTLYGYTF.

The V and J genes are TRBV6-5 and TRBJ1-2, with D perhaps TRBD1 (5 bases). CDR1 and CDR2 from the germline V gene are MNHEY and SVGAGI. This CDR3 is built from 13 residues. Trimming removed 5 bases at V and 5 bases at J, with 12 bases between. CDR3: CASSRDRLYGYTF. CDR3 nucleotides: TGTGCCAGCAGTCGAGACAGACTGTATGGCTACACCTTC.

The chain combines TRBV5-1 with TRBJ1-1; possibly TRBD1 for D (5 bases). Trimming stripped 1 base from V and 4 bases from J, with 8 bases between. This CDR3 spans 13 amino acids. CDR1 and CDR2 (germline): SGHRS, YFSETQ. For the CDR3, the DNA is TGCGCCAGCAGCTTGTCCGGGGGCACTGAAGCTTTCTTT. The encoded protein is CASSLSGGTEAFF. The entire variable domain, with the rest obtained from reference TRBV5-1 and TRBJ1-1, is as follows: KAGVTQTPRYLIKTRGQQVTLSCSPISGHRSVSWYQQTPGQGLQFLFEYFSETQRNKGNFPGRFSGRQFSNSRSEMNVSTLELGDSALYLCASSLSGGTEAFFGQGTRLTVV.